The rows below give T cell receptor beta chains drawn from one sample of a study of CD8 T cells in ankylosing spondylitis. TCRdb reprocessed the 5' RACE reads via MiXCR and lists one record per CDR3 protein. The table records about 210,000 distinct CDR3 sequences, approximately 7.3% of them present only once. The specimen sequenced was blood, either unsorted or a sorted T cell fraction (not recorded which). Receptor source: a male donor with ankylosing spondylitis. Both conserved end residues are part of each CDR3. A D gene is named only where the DNA matches it firmly. Expanded clones get a size class; other rows say once, few or many, or leave the size out.

D gene: -; J gene: TRBJ2-1; V gene: TRBV7-9; clone size: many; CDR3 protein: CASSFRTTHNEQFF; CDR3 DNA: TGTGCCAGCAGCTTCCGGACTACGCACAATGAGCAGTTCTTC
D gene: -; J gene: TRBJ1-1; V gene: TRBV2; clone size: -; CDR3 protein: CASSATTMNTEAFF; CDR3 DNA: TGTGCCAGCAGTGCGACCACAATGAACACTGAAGCTTTCTTT
D gene: TRBD2; J gene: TRBJ2-1; V gene: TRBV29-1; clone size: many; CDR3 protein: CSVHSTSANEQFF; CDR3 DNA: TGCAGCGTCCATTCGACTAGCGCCAATGAGCAGTTCTTC
D gene: TRBD2; J gene: TRBJ2-5; V gene: TRBV20-1; clone size: many; CDR3 protein: CSASRSSGPKGDWETQYF; CDR3 DNA: TGCAGTGCTAGTAGGTCTAGCGGCCCAAAGGGAGATTGGGAGACCCAGTACTTC
D gene: -; J gene: TRBJ2-2; V gene: TRBV10-1; clone size: few; CDR3 protein: CASSDAGVLFF; CDR3 DNA: TGCGCCAGCAGTGACGCAGGGGTTCTGTTTTTT
D gene: TRBD2; J gene: TRBJ2-3; V gene: TRBV28; clone size: many; CDR3 protein: CASSLRAGGPTDTQYF; CDR3 DNA: TGTGCCAGCAGTTTAAGGGCGGGGGGACCCACAGATACGCAGTATTTT
D gene: -; J gene: TRBJ2-1; V gene: TRBV7-9; clone size: many; CDR3 protein: CASSTPRVYNEQFF; CDR3 DNA: TGTGCCAGCAGCACCCCTCGGGTGTACAATGAGCAGTTCTTC
D gene: TRBD1; J gene: TRBJ1-5; V gene: TRBV19; clone size: many; CDR3 protein: CARSRWDRGDQPQHF; CDR3 DNA: TGTGCCAGAAGTCGCTGGGACAGGGGTGACCAGCCCCAGCATTTT
D gene: -; J gene: TRBJ2-7; V gene: TRBV25-1; clone size: -; CDR3 protein: CASSELGRNEQYF; CDR3 DNA: TGTGCCAGCAGTGAATTGGGCAGAAACGAGCAGTACTTC
D gene: -; J gene: TRBJ1-1; V gene: TRBV7-9; clone size: many; CDR3 protein: CASSLSYKMNTEAFF; CDR3 DNA: TGTGCCAGCAGCCTAAGTTACAAGATGAACACTGAAGCTTTCTTT
D gene: TRBD2; J gene: TRBJ2-5; V gene: TRBV20-1; clone size: many; CDR3 protein: CSARDTSGRETQYF; CDR3 DNA: TGCAGTGCTAGAGATACCAGCGGGAGAGAGACCCAGTACTTC
D gene: -; J gene: TRBJ1-1; V gene: TRBV7-6; clone size: -; CDR3 protein: CASSFPNPSEAFF; CDR3 DNA: TGTGCCAGCAGCTTCCCTAACCCGAGTGAAGCTTTCTTT
D gene: -; J gene: TRBJ2-1; V gene: TRBV4-2; clone size: many; CDR3 protein: CASSPERAHNEQFF; CDR3 DNA: TGTGCCAGCAGCCCCGAACGGGCGCACAATGAGCAGTTCTTC
D gene: -; J gene: TRBJ2-7; V gene: TRBV28; clone size: -; CDR3 protein: CASEAGGEAYEQYF; CDR3 DNA: TGTGCCAGCGAGGCAGGCGGCGAGGCCTACGAGCAGTACTTC
D gene: -; J gene: TRBJ2-3; V gene: TRBV27; clone size: many; CDR3 protein: CASSLVERDTQYF; CDR3 DNA: TGTGCCAGCAGTTTAGTTGAACGGGATACGCAGTATTTT
D gene: -; J gene: TRBJ1-2; V gene: TRBV4-3; clone size: -; CDR3 protein: CASSRSEEPNYGYTF; CDR3 DNA: TGCGCCAGCAGCCGGTCCGAGGAGCCTAACTATGGCTACACCTTC
D gene: -; J gene: TRBJ2-7; V gene: TRBV7-6; clone size: -; CDR3 protein: CASSLEGTRYEQYF; CDR3 DNA: TGTGCCAGCAGCTTAGAAGGGACACGCTACGAGCAGTACTTC
D gene: -; J gene: TRBJ2-3; V gene: TRBV29-1; clone size: many; CDR3 protein: CSVEYPQAQDTQYF; CDR3 DNA: TGCAGCGTTGAATACCCACAGGCACAAGATACGCAGTATTTT
D gene: -; J gene: TRBJ2-7; V gene: TRBV29-1; clone size: many; CDR3 protein: CSVEGVAEYKYEQYF; CDR3 DNA: TGCAGCGTTGAAGGCGTAGCGGAGTACAAATACGAGCAGTACTTC
D gene: -; J gene: TRBJ2-2; V gene: TRBV7-9; clone size: few; CDR3 protein: CASSSRSGGTGELFF; CDR3 DNA: TGTGCCAGCAGCTCCAGGTCAGGGGGGACCGGGGAGCTGTTTTTT
D gene: TRBD2; J gene: TRBJ2-7; V gene: TRBV7-9; clone size: many; CDR3 protein: CATRGLAGGYEQYF; CDR3 DNA: TGTGCCACCAGGGGACTAGCGGGAGGCTACGAGCAGTACTTC
D gene: -; J gene: TRBJ1-6; V gene: TRBV6-4; clone size: -; CDR3 protein: CASMADSASSPLHF; CDR3 DNA: TGTGCCAGCATGGCGGACAGTGCAAGCTCACCCCTCCACTTT
D gene: -; J gene: TRBJ2-5; V gene: TRBV7-2; clone size: few; CDR3 protein: CASSVWDWVRETQYF; CDR3 DNA: TGTGCCAGCAGCGTCTGGGACTGGGTAAGGGAGACCCAGTACTTC
D gene: -; J gene: TRBJ2-7; V gene: TRBV4-3; clone size: many; CDR3 protein: CASSQDVNPYEQYF; CDR3 DNA: TGCGCCAGCAGCCAAGACGTTAATCCCTACGAGCAGTACTTC
D gene: TRBD1; J gene: TRBJ1-5; V gene: TRBV4-2; clone size: many; CDR3 protein: CASSDGTGRGGQPQHF; CDR3 DNA: TGTGCCAGCAGCGATGGGACAGGGAGAGGGGGTCAGCCCCAGCATTTT
D gene: TRBD2; J gene: TRBJ2-1; V gene: TRBV6-2/TRBV6-3; clone size: many; CDR3 protein: CASSYSGEGNEQFF; CDR3 DNA: TGTGCCAGCAGTTATTCGGGGGAGGGGAATGAGCAGTTCTTC
D gene: -; J gene: TRBJ2-3; V gene: TRBV10-3; clone size: few; CDR3 protein: CAISDSIPGSTDTQYF; CDR3 DNA: TGTGCCATCAGTGACAGCATACCGGGTAGCACAGATACGCAGTATTTT
D gene: TRBD1; J gene: TRBJ2-7; V gene: TRBV4-3; clone size: -; CDR3 protein: CASSQDHPGWDRSYEQYF; CDR3 DNA: TGCGCCAGCAGCCAAGATCACCCCGGTTGGGACAGGTCCTACGAGCAGTACTTC